This T cell receptor beta chain was retrieved from a study of shared clonotypes between healthy human individuals. Study conclusions and caveats: The study found lower generation probabilities in non-shared clonotypes than in those shared by all four donors. Among four donors, about 4.6% of naive CD4 clonotypes were found in common.

Sorted-subset replicate PCR reactions were performed with about 200 ng DNA, corresponding to roughly 31,000 T cell genomes. Data came from immunoSEQ multiplex PCR; TCRdb stores just in-frame clones and leaves some out. The repertoire consists of about 1.5 million clones, with around 98% occurring once and the leading ten covering roughly 0.42%. To note about this clone: Its cognate antigen is unknown.

Trimming took 6 bases from V and 5 from J; bases not matched to a gene: 3. Germline loops: CDR1 MDHEN, CDR2 SYDVKM. CDR3 length equals 13 residues. The sample consisted of naive CD4+ T cells sorted from blood. The subset was: CD45RA+ positively selected. The receptor was isolated from a man in his thirties or forties in good health. This sequence joins TRBV28 and TRBJ1-2; TRBD1 agrees at 10 bases. The CDR3 here is CASRRTGGYGYTF. CDR3 nucleotide sequence: TGTGCCAGCAGACGGACAGGGGGGTATGGCTACACCTTC.